The present T cell receptor (beta chain) was sequenced within a study of low-dose radiotherapy and immunotherapy resistance in tumors. The trim removed 2 bases at V and 4 bases at J, leaving 4 bases unmatched. The CDR3 consists of 15 residues. CDR1 is MNHEY, CDR2 SVGEGT, per germline. Sample time point: before trial treatment. The patients who were eligible all carried advanced solid tumors that lacked tumor-infiltrating lymphocytes, meaning the tumors were TIL-negative. First-strand cDNA used TRAV- and TRBV-specific primers, covering alpha and beta chains. Using a constant-region primer together with a V-primer adapter, TCRs were subjected to around 20 PCR cycles of amplification. TCRdb used MiXCR to reprocess the reads, holding one entry per CDR3 protein. The data show 80,000 to 95,000 distinct CDR3 sequences, more than 7.5% seen once. This clonotype showed up many times.

The chain recombines TRBV6-2 or TRBV6-3 with TRBJ2-1, with TRBD2 identical over 8 bases. The origin of this receptor is a male donor with prostate cancer. Sequencing used PBMCs, obtained before treatment. The CDR3 region is CASSYGGRNYNEQFF. Written as DNA, the CDR3 is TGTGCCAGCAGTTACGGCGGGAGGAATTACAATGAGCAGTTCTTC.